A selection of T cell receptor beta chains follows, all from one sample in a study of metastatic and nonmetastatic thyroid tumors. TCRdb re-analyzed the PCR reads through MiXCR. The data contain 5,000 to 6,500 clones, roughly 35% of them singletons. The source material was tumor tissue. These receptors were collected from a male donor with papillary thyroid cancer or a benign thyroid nodule (not recorded which). Some clones in this sample may be carry-over from other donors' samples. Both conserved end residues are part of each CDR3. A D gene is named only where the DNA matches it firmly. Some rows mark clone size as missing; the rest say once, few, many or name a class of expanded clone.

D gene	clone size	V gene	J gene	CDR3 protein	CDR3 DNA
TRBD2	NA	TRBV24-1	TRBJ2-3	CATSDLGGLAGGVTDTQYF	TGTGCCACCAGTGATTTGGGCGGACTAGCGGGAGGGGTCACAGATACGCAGTATTTT
TRBD1	few	TRBV19	TRBJ1-5	CVSSMLGTGNQPQHF	TGTGTCAGTAGTATGCTTGGGACAGGCAATCAGCCCCAGCATTTT
TRBD2	NA	TRBV6-1	TRBJ2-1	CASSHGTSGSRFF	TGTGCCAGCAGTCATGGGACTAGCGGGAGTCGGTTCTTC
NA	NA	TRBV20-1	TRBJ2-7	CSARSYEQYF	TGCAGTGCTCGCTCCTACGAGCAGTACTTC
NA	NA	TRBV12-3/TRBV12-4	TRBJ1-5	CASSGVFGNQPQHF	TGTGCCAGCAGTGGGGTTTTCGGCAATCAGCCCCAGCATTTT
TRBD1	few	TRBV6-2/TRBV6-3	TRBJ1-1	CAGSYTQQGRTEAFF	TGTGCCGGCAGTTACACTCAACAGGGGAGGACTGAAGCTTTCTTT
TRBD2	medium-sized	TRBV30	TRBJ2-2	CAWNLAGGNGELFF	TGTGCCTGGAACTTAGCGGGGGGTAACGGGGAGCTGTTTTTT
TRBD1	once	TRBV7-2	TRBJ1-2	CASSLGGQALGGYTF	TGTGCCAGCAGCTTAGGGGGACAGGCTTTAGGCGGCTACACCTTC
TRBD2	NA	TRBV6-1	TRBJ2-7	CASSEGTSSYEQYF	TGTGCCAGCAGTGAAGGGACTAGCTCCTACGAGCAGTACTTC
NA	few	TRBV6-1	TRBJ2-7	CASRKATEQYF	TGTGCCAGCCGGAAAGCAACCGAGCAGTACTTC
TRBD1	NA	TRBV30	TRBJ1-1	CAWRTLRGDTEAFF	TGTGCCTGGAGAACCCTCAGGGGGGACACTGAAGCTTTCTTT
TRBD2	NA	TRBV6-1	TRBJ2-7	CASIGRSAGVVNEQYF	TGTGCCAGCATCGGACGAAGTGCGGGAGTCGTTAACGAGCAGTACTTC
TRBD2	NA	TRBV20-1	TRBJ2-7	CSAKPGLVYEQYF	TGCAGTGCTAAACCGGGACTAGTCTACGAGCAGTACTTC
TRBD1	NA	TRBV6-1	TRBJ1-2	CASSRDRANYGYTF	TGTGCCAGCAGCCGGGACAGGGCTAACTATGGCTACACCTTC
NA	NA	TRBV5-1	TRBJ1-6	CASSLETSAYSNSPLHF	TGCGCCAGCAGCTTGGAGACGTCGGCGTATAGTAATTCACCCCTCCACTTT
NA	NA	TRBV6-2/TRBV6-3	TRBJ1-1	CASSYSTSSLPTFF	TGTGCCAGCAGTTACTCGACCAGTAGCCTCCCCACTTTCTTT
NA	NA	TRBV30	TRBJ1-2	CAWSVGGVGYTF	TGTGCCTGGAGTGTCGGAGGGGTCGGCTACACCTTC
NA	NA	TRBV11-3	TRBJ2-2	CASSLQNTGELFF	TGTGCCAGCAGCTTACAGAACACCGGGGAGCTGTTTTTT
NA	medium-sized	TRBV4-1	TRBJ1-1	CASRTLYVAGGGSTEAFF	TGCGCCAGCAGGACGCTCTACGTAGCCGGGGGGGGGAGCACTGAAGCTTTCTTT
NA	once	TRBV20-1	TRBJ2-7	CSARGNSGRFYEQYF	TGCAGTGCTAGAGGTAATAGCGGACGATTCTACGAGCAGTACTTC
TRBD1	NA	TRBV12-3/TRBV12-4	TRBJ2-7	CASSRGRYYEQYF	TGTGCCAGCAGCAGGGGGAGATACTACGAGCAGTACTTC
NA	NA	TRBV5-7	TRBJ2-7	CASSQDWSYEQYF	TGTGCCAGCAGCCAGGACTGGAGTTACGAGCAGTACTTC
NA	few	TRBV19	TRBJ2-7	CASSFQYEQYF	TGTGCCAGTAGTTTCCAATACGAGCAGTACTTC
NA	few	TRBV28	TRBJ2-7	CASSLDVVGEEQYF	TGTGCCAGCAGTTTAGATGTGGTGGGGGAGGAGCAGTACTTC
NA	large	TRBV28	TRBJ1-1	CASSFWGVAFF	TGTGCCAGCAGTTTTTGGGGGGTGGCTTTCTTT
NA	few	TRBV2	TRBJ2-1	CASSVGRNYEQFF	TGTGCCAGCAGTGTTGGTAGGAACTATGAGCAGTTCTTC
NA	NA	TRBV18	TRBJ2-7	CASSPRPEEQYF	TGTGCCAGCTCACCTAGGCCGGAGGAGCAGTACTTC
NA	few	TRBV5-1	TRBJ2-5	CASSFGAGEAIMETQYF	TGCGCCAGCAGCTTTGGCGCCGGGGAGGCCATTATGGAGACCCAGTACTTC
NA	NA	TRBV30	TRBJ2-3	CAWTPSTDTQYF	TGTGCCTGGACGCCTAGCACAGATACGCAGTATTTT
TRBD1	NA	TRBV20-1	TRBJ1-2	CSARRQGGSYGYTF	TGCAGTGCTAGAAGACAGGGGGGTAGCTATGGCTACACCTTC
TRBD2	NA	TRBV7-2	TRBJ2-1	CASSKSSGDSGFF	TGTGCCAGCAGCAAATCTAGCGGGGACTCGGGGTTCTTC